A single sample is the source of the 5 T cell receptor beta chains below, sequenced in a study of Graves' ophthalmopathy and Graves' hyperthyroidism (dated by TCRdb to 2016 to 2018). Sequencing instrument: Illumina HiSeq 2000. For repertoire sequencing, TCR beta CDR3 regions were amplified from RNA transcripts. The first round of RT-PCR was done with HTBI primers and the Qiagen OneStep RT-PCR kit, and was followed by a second round of multiplex PCR, then size selection and purification. TCRdb itself trimmed the public reads at Q25 with fastp, ran MiXCR and retained productive beta chains. Identical CDR3 proteins give one entry, which carries the most common genes and DNA. This sample lists under 800,000 distinct CDR3 sequences; 22% were detected once. The ten largest clones represent around 6.5% of the sample. Sequenced material: peripheral blood. These receptors all come from a young woman with stable Graves' hyperthyroidism. Some clones in this sample may be carry-over from other donors' samples. Donor details come from another sample of the same person, matched by shared clones.

This clonotype has a handful of counts. CDR3 sequence (DNA): TGTGCCAGCACCCGGACTAACACCGGGGAGCTGTTTTTT. It translates to CASTRTNTGELFF. The chain combines TRBV6-1 with TRBJ2-2, with D possibly TRBD2 on 5 matching bases. V was clipped by 7 bases and J by 2 bases, with 8 bases between them. This CDR3 has 13 amino acids. Germline CDR1 MNHNS, CDR2 SASEGT.

This clonotype was picked up one time. This rearrangement joins TRBV2 to TRBJ1-2; no definite D call. The CDR3 has 14 amino acids. V was cut by 3 bases and J by 0 bases, with 8 bases left in between. Germline values: CDR1 SNHLY, CDR2 FYNNEI. CDR3 loop: CASSDSLSNYGYTF. The CDR3, as DNA: TGTGCCAGCAGTGATAGCCTTTCTAACTATGGCTACACCTTC.

This clonotype appeared many times. The V gene is TRBV9, the J gene TRBJ2-7; D unclear. Germline CDR1 SGDLS, CDR2 YYNGEE. V shed 2 bases and J shed 3 bases, with 15 bases lying between them. The CDR3 is made up of 15 amino acids. CDR3 region: CASSVDIKGFYEQYF. For the CDR3, the DNA is TGTGCCAGCAGCGTCGACATTAAAGGCTTCTACGAGCAGTACTTC.

This clonotype has ten or more counts. CDR3 sequence (DNA): TGTGCCAGCAGCCTGGGGAGGGGAGCTGAAGCTTTCTTT. Residues: CASSLGRGAEAFF. The V and J genes are TRBV12-3 or TRBV12-4 and TRBJ1-1, with a possible D match to TRBD1 (5 bases). The CDR3 totals 13 residues. V was shortened by 6 bases and J by 6 bases, with 14 bases between the two germline ends.

Comments on this clonotype: An end of the junction does not agree with germline; a read error may underlie this. J is TRBJ2-7 and V is TRBV6-5; 9 positions match TRBD2. The CDR3 covers 15 residues. Germline V gives CDR1 MNHEY, CDR2 SVGAGI. CDR3 bases: TGTACCAGCAGTTACGTGGGGACTAGCACCAACGAGCAGTACTTC. Its protein is CTSSYVGTSTNEQYF.